This T cell receptor (beta chain) was captured by sequencing in a study of shared clonotypes between healthy human individuals (dated by TCRdb to 2020 to 2021). For the wider study: The cohort comprised two women and a few men aged 18 to 49 years. Libraries were prepared and TCR repertoires were sequenced by different laboratories using diverse techniques, in order to increase sequencing depth and limit assay-specific biases. Per donor, leukapheresis produced somewhere between about 0.94 and 8.9 billion PBMCs. The study deeply sequenced blood TCR repertoires of several healthy adults to estimate repertoire size and the extent of clonotype sharing between individuals.

Healthy HIV-negative adults with no recently reported acute infections or vaccinations were included as donors. Every donor was a Caucasian adult living in Nashville, Tennessee, USA. In the unsorted samples, around 81 million PBMCs were counted, and genomic DNA was extracted using the QIAamp DNA Blood Mini kit. Blood was collected by leukapheresis, and PBMCs were isolated by Ficoll-Histopaque density gradient centrifugation and then cryopreserved in liquid nitrogen vapor phase. As regards this clone: The target of this receptor is not known. No base-level quality is on record; no much larger clone is a single base apart.

Using the deep immunoSEQ assay, TCR CDR3 regions were amplified from genomic DNA by multiplex PCR. For each cell subset, the extracted genomic DNA was distributed evenly across all wells of several immunoSEQ 96-well plates, and each plate served as one replicate. For unsorted PBMC, each replicate PCR was loaded with about 280 ng genomic DNA, equivalent to roughly 33,000 T cell genomes. Ten immunoSEQ deep assay plates were used to sequence unsorted PBMC genomic DNA. The purified libraries were quantified using a Qubit 3.0 fluorometer, sized with a Bioanalyzer 2100, and then quantified again using the KAPA Library Quantification kit. A separate single-read 150-cycle Illumina NextSeq 550 flow cell was used to sequence each immunoSEQ 96-well plate. In the paper's pipeline: Because the immunoSEQ output included only junctional sequences and no quality scores, the filtering could not be the same as the filtering used for full-length reads. Sequences were annotated with PyIR, a Python wrapper for IgBLAST v1.9, and V/J genes and CDR3 were assigned using IMGT germline references. Reads were removed for weak V/J assignments (E-value above 1e-6), missing CDR3, stop codons, out-of-frame junctions, or ambiguous translated residues. A V3J clonotype was defined by an identical inferred V gene, J gene, and CDR3 amino acid sequence. Percentage overlap between repertoires was calculated by dividing the number of shared unique clonotypes by the size of the smaller repertoire. RTK rarefaction, the Chao1 estimator, and Recon v2.1 estimates of unobserved clonotypes were used to assess repertoire richness. TCRdb took this table from immuneACCESS and kept in-frame rearrangements with V and J called. Such tables lack part of the clones; where checked against another copy, unresolved V genes explain under half of the gap, and the rest is unexplained. That table is the source of V, J and clone size, and D and trimming were worked out from the DNA. The sample includes 450,000 to 500,000 clones, with less than 80% observed a single time. The ten largest make up 10% to 15% of the sample.

Broad study findings and their caveats: Pairwise subsampling indicated that sequencing depth was expected to affect the degree of clonotype sharing among donors. Sampling was restricted to blood, and TCR repertoires in tissues likely differ from the TCR repertoires found in blood. The small number of donors limited the genetic and exposure-history diversity represented.

The source material was PBMCs. The receptor was derived from a woman in her thirties or forties in good health. Some clones in this sample may be carry-over from other donors' samples.

The CDR3 corresponds to CASSLVRREGEQYF. The DNA is TGTGCCAGCAGCTTAGTGCGGCGAGAGGGCGAGCAGTACTTC. The V and J segments used are TRBV5-5 and TRBJ2-7; TRBD2 is a possible D gene, resting on 5 matching bases. The CDR3 spans 14 residues, from the cysteine through the phenylalanine. Just CDR3 DNA is preserved here, 42 bases in frame from base 1. V loses 2 bases of germline sequence and J loses 6 bases, and the interval between the two ends is 15 bases. Looking up the germline V gene (reference sequence) yields CDR1 SGHKS and CDR2 YYEKEE.